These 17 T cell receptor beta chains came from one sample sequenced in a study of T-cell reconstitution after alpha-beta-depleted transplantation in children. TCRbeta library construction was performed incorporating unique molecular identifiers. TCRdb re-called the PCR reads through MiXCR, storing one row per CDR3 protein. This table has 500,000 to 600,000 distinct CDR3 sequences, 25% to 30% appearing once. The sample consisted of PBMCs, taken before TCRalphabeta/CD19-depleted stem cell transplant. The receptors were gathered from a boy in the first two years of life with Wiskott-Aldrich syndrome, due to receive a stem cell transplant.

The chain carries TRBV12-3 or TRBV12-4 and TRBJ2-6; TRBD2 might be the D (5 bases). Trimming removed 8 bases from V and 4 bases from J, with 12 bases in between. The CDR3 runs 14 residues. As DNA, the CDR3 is TGTGCCAGCTACCCCCCGGGAGGGGCCAACGTCCTGACTTTC. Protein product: CASYPPGGANVLTF.

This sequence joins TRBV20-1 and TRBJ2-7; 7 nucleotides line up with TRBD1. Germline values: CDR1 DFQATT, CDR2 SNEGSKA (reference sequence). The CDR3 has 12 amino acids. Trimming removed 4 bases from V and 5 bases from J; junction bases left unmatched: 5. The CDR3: CSAKPDRDEQYF. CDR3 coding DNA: TGCAGTGCTAAGCCTGACAGGGACGAGCAGTACTTC.

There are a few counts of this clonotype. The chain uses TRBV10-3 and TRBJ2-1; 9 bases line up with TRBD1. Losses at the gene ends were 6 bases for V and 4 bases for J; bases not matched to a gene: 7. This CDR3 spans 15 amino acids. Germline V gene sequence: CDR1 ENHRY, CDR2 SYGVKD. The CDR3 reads CAISETGQGYNEQFF. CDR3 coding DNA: TGTGCCATCAGCGAAACGGGACAGGGATACAATGAGCAGTTCTTC.

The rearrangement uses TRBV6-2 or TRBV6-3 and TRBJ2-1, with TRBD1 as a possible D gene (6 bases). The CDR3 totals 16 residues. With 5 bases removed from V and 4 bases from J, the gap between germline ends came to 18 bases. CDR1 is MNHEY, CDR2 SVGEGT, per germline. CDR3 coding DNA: TGTGCCAGCAGTATCAGACCGGGACACGGATACAATGAGCAGTTCTTC. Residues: CASSIRPGHGYNEQFF.

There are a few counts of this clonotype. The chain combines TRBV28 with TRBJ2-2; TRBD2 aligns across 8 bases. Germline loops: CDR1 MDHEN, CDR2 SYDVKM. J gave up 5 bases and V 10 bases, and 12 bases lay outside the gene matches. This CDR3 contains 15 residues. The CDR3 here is CATTSAGAGTGELFF. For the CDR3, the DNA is TGTGCCACGACTAGCGCCGGTGCGGGGACCGGGGAGCTGTTTTTT.

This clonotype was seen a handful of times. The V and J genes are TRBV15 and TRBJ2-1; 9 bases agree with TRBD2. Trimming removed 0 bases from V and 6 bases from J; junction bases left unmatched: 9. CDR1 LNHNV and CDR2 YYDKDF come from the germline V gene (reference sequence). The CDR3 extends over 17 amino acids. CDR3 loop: CATSRDSGRSHVNEQFF. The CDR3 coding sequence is TGTGCCACCAGCAGAGACAGCGGGAGGTCACACGTCAATGAGCAGTTCTTC.

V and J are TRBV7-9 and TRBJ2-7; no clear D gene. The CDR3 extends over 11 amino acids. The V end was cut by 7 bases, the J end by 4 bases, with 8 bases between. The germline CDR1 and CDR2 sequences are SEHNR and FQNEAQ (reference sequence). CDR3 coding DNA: TGTGCCAGCACCTTGGGGTACGAGCAGTACTTC. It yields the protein CASTLGYEQYF.

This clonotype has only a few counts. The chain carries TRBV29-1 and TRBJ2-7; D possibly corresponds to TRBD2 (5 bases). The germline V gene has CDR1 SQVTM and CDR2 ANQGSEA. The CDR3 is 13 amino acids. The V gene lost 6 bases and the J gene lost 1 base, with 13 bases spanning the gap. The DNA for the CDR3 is TGCAGCGTATTGGACCGGAGGTCCTACGAGCAGTACTTC. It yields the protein CSVLDRRSYEQYF.

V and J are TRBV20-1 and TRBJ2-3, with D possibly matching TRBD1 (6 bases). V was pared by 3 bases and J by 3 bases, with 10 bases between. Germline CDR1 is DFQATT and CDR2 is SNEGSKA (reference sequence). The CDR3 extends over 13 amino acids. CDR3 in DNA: TGCAGTGCTAGTAGTCAGGGGACAGATACGCAGTATTTT. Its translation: CSASSQGTDTQYF.

For the CDR3, the DNA is TGTGCCAGCAGTTCCACAGGGGGCACCTACGAGCAGTACTTC. Protein product: CASSSTGGTYEQYF. The V and J genes are TRBV12-3 or TRBV12-4 and TRBJ2-7; 9 positions match TRBD1. J gave up 2 bases and V 4 bases, and 3 bases lay outside the gene matches. This CDR3 comprises 14 residues.

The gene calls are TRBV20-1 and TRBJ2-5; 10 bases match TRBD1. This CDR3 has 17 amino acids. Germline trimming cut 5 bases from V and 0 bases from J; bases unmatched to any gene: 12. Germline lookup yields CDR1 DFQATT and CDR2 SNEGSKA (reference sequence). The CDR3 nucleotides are TGCAGTGCTTGGACAGGGGGGGATTACCGTTACCAAGAGACCCAGTACTTC. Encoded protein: CSAWTGGDYRYQETQYF.

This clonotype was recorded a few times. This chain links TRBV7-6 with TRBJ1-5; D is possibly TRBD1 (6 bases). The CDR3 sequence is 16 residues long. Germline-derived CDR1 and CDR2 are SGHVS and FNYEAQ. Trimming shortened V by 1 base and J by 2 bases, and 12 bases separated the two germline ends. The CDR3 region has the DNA TGTGCCAGCAGCTTAGATTTGGGGGCAGGCAATCAGCCCCAGCATTTT. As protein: CASSLDLGAGNQPQHF.

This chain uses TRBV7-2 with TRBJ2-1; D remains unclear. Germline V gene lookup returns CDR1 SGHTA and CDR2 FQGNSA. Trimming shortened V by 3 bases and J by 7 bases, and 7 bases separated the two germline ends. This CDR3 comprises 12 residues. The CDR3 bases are TGTGCCAGCAGCTTTCGGAGAAATGAGCAGTTCTTC. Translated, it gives CASSFRRNEQFF.

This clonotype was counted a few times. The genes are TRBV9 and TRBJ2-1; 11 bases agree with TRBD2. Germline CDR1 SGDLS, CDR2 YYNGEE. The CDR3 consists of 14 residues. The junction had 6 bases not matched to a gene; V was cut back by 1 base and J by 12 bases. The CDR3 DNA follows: TGTGCCAGCAGCGTAAGGCTAGCGGGAGGCCGGCAGTTCTTC. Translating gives CASSVRLAGGRQFF.

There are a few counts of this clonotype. CDR3 nucleotides: TGTGCCAGCAGTTTTCGCCAGTTTGAAAGCTCCTACAATGAGCAGTTCTTC. Translating it yields CASSFRQFESSYNEQFF. V and J are TRBV27 and TRBJ2-1; D not certain. The CDR3 is made up of 17 amino acids. V was shortened by 3 bases and J by 0 bases, with 15 bases between the two germline ends. CDR1 and CDR2 (germline): MNHEY, SMNVEV (reference sequence).

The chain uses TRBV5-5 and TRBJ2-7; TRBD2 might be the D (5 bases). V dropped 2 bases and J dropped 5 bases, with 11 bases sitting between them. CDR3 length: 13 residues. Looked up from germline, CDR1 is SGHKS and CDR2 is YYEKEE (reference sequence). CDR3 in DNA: TGTGCCAGCAGCTTACCCACTAGTAACGAGCAGTACTTC. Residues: CASSLPTSNEQYF.

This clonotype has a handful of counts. The CDR3 sequence: CASSLAGVLDTQYF. Here the CDR3 DNA reads TGTGCCAGCAGCTTAGCGGGAGTTTTAGATACGCAGTATTTT. The chain combines TRBV11-2 with TRBJ2-3; D is possibly TRBD2 (6 bases). Trimming pared 1 base from V and 5 bases from J, leaving 10 bases between. CDR1 and CDR2 from the germline V gene are SGHAT and FQNNGV. The CDR3 is 14 amino acids. Looking up the rest from reference TRBV11-2 and TRBJ2-3 gives the full variable domain: EAGVAQSPRYKIIEKRQSVAFWCNPISGHATLYWYQQILGQGPKLLIQFQNNGVVDDSQLPKDRFSAERLKGVDSTLKIQPAKLEDSAVYLCASSLAGVLDTQYFGPGTRLTVL.